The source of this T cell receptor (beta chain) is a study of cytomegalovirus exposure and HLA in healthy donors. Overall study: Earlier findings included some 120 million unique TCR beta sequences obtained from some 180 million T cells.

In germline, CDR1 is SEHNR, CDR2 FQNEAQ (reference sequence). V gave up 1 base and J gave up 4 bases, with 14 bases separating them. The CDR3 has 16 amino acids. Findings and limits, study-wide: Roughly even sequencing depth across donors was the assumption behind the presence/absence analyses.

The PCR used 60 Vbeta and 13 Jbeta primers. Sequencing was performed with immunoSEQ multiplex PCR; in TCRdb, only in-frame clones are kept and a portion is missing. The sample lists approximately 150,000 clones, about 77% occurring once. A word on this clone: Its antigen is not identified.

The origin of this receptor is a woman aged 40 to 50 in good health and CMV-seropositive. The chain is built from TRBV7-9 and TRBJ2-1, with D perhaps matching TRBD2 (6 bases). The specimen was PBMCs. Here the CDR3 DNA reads TGTGCCAGCAGCTTAGGAACTAGCCCCGTATACAATGAGCAGTTCTTC. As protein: CASSLGTSPVYNEQFF.